A selection of T cell receptor beta chains follows, all from one sample in a study of identical twins. TCRdb used MiXCR to reprocess the 5' RACE reads, holding one entry per CDR3 protein. The sample consists of over 600,000 distinct CDR3 sequences, around 20% of them appearing once. The sample was also reused in another study, on T cells expressing NK-cell markers.

The sample comprised PBMCs. These receptors were obtained from a woman aged 18-35 years in good health. Each CDR3 is given with its conserved first and last residue. The D gene is left open where the match is weak. Rows may omit the clone size; those that give it use once, few, many or a size class.

abundance | d_gene | j_gene | v_gene | CDR3nt | CDR3aa
many | NA | TRBJ2-3 | TRBV29-1 | TGCAGCGTTGGCCTAGCACAGACTAGCACAGATACGCAGTATTTT | CSVGLAQTSTDTQYF
many | NA | TRBJ2-6 | TRBV29-1 | TGCAGCGTGGACTCTGGGGCCAACGTCCTGACTTTC | CSVDSGANVLTF
NA | NA | TRBJ2-5 | TRBV7-9 | TGTGCCAGCGGGCCCAACAAGAACACCCAGTACTTC | CASGPNKNTQYF
NA | TRBD2 | TRBJ2-5 | TRBV7-2 | TGTGCCAGCAGCGCCGGACTAGCGGCCCCGAGGGAGACCCAGTACTTC | CASSAGLAAPRETQYF
NA | NA | TRBJ2-5 | TRBV14 | TGTGCCAGCAGCCAAGATTCGCAGACCCAGTACTTC | CASSQDSQTQYF
few | NA | TRBJ1-4 | TRBV20-1 | TGCAGTGCTAGGGAAAGGAGACAGGATGAAAAACTGTTTTTT | CSARERRQDEKLFF
NA | NA | TRBJ2-2 | TRBV20-1 | TGCAGTGCTAGAGAAGGGGATCTTCCCGGGGAGCTGTTTTTT | CSAREGDLPGELFF
few | TRBD2 | TRBJ2-7 | TRBV7-9 | TGTGCCAGCAGCCGGGGGGTTTCTGACGAGCAGTACTTC | CASSRGVSDEQYF
NA | NA | TRBJ2-7 | TRBV15 | TGTGCCACCAGCCAGAAAAGGCTTAGGCCCTACGAGCAGTACTTC | CATSQKRLRPYEQYF
NA | TRBD2 | TRBJ2-1 | TRBV7-6 | TGTGCCAGCAGCTTAAACTTGCGGGGGGGCGGGCATGAGCAGTTCTTC | CASSLNLRGGGHEQFF
NA | NA | TRBJ2-7 | TRBV5-5 | TGTGCCAGCAGCTTAAGAGGCACCTTCTACGAGCAGTACTTC | CASSLRGTFYEQYF
NA | TRBD2 | TRBJ2-5 | TRBV5-1 | TGCGCCAGCAGCTTCCTTAGCGGGGCGGGAGAGACCCAGTACTTC | CASSFLSGAGETQYF
NA | TRBD2 | TRBJ2-7 | TRBV20-1 | TGCAGTGCTAGAGATTTTGCGAGCGGGGGGACTTACGAGCAGTACTTC | CSARDFASGGTYEQYF
once | TRBD1 | TRBJ2-1 | TRBV5-1 | TGCGCCAGCAGCGGGCAGGGGGTCTACAATGAGCAGTTCTTC | CASSGQGVYNEQFF
NA | NA | TRBJ1-2 | TRBV12-3/TRBV12-4 | TGTGCCAGCACCTACGGGGGCTATGGCTACACCTTC | CASTYGGYGYTF
few | TRBD2 | TRBJ2-1 | TRBV20-1 | TGCAGTGCTGATAATCCGACTAGCGGGGGGGACAATGAGCAGTTCTTC | CSADNPTSGGDNEQFF
many | NA | TRBJ1-2 | TRBV29-1 | TGCAGCGTTAGGAAGGGGTCTACCCGCTATGGCTACACCTTC | CSVRKGSTRYGYTF
many | TRBD2 | TRBJ2-3 | TRBV10-3 | TGTGCCACCAGGCCGGGACTAGCGTCAGATACGCAGTATTTT | CATRPGLASDTQYF
NA | NA | TRBJ1-1 | TRBV20-1 | TGCAGTGCAGCGTTGGAGAACACTGAAGCTTTCTTT | CSAALENTEAFF
few | NA | TRBJ2-1 | TRBV6-5 | TGTGCCAGCAGTTACTCGCCCGGGGCCACCTACAATGAGCAGTTCTTC | CASSYSPGATYNEQFF
NA | TRBD1 | TRBJ2-1 | TRBV23-1 | TGCGCCAGCAGTCAATCGGGCTCCGAAGGGACAGGCTACAATGAGCAGTTCTTC | CASSQSGSEGTGYNEQFF
NA | TRBD2 | TRBJ2-7 | TRBV3-1 | TGTGCCAGCAGCCCCGTGGGACTAGCGGGAATTTACGAGCAGTACTTC | CASSPVGLAGIYEQYF
NA | TRBD1 | TRBJ1-1 | TRBV6-6 | TGTGCCAGCGGGGCAGGGGGCGGCACTGAAGCTTTCTTT | CASGAGGGTEAFF
few | NA | TRBJ2-3 | TRBV29-1 | TGCAGCGTTCGAGTATTTGTAGATACGCAGTATTTT | CSVRVFVDTQYF
NA | TRBD2 | TRBJ2-7 | TRBV20-1 | TGCAGTGCTAGATCCACTAGCGGGGGGGCGTACGAGCAGTACTTC | CSARSTSGGAYEQYF
NA | TRBD2 | TRBJ2-2 | TRBV7-3 | TGTGCCAGCAGCCCGTGGGGGGGCACCGGGGAGCTGTTTTTT | CASSPWGGTGELFF
few | TRBD1 | TRBJ2-6 | TRBV15 | TGTGCCACCAGTAGGGACAGGAGCTCTGGGGCCAACGTCCTGACTTTC | CATSRDRSSGANVLTF
few | NA | TRBJ1-5 | TRBV12-3/TRBV12-4 | TGTGCCAGCAGTTTAAGGGTAACCAATCAGCCCCAGCATTTT | CASSLRVTNQPQHF
few | NA | TRBJ2-1 | TRBV6-5 | TGTGCCAGCAGTTTAACCGGTCTGGTGAATGAGCAGTTCTTC | CASSLTGLVNEQFF
few | NA | TRBJ2-7 | TRBV9 | TGTGCCAGCAGCGTAGTCGGCGGTACGGGGGAGCAGTACTTC | CASSVVGGTGEQYF
few | TRBD2 | TRBJ2-7 | TRBV5-1 | TGCGCCAGCAGCGAAGGACTAGCAGGTAACTACGAGCAGTACTTC | CASSEGLAGNYEQYF
many | NA | TRBJ2-1 | TRBV7-3 | TGTGCCAGCAGCTTAACGGGACTCAACAATGAGCAGTTCTTC | CASSLTGLNNEQFF
NA | TRBD2 | TRBJ2-3 | TRBV4-3 | TGCGCCAGCAGCCACGTGGGGACTAGCGATTCGGATACGCAGTATTTT | CASSHVGTSDSDTQYF
NA | NA | TRBJ2-3 | TRBV20-1 | TGCAGTGCCGAAGGGGGGGAGGGGAGCACAGATACGCAGTATTTT | CSAEGGEGSTDTQYF
many | TRBD2 | TRBJ2-2 | TRBV12-3/TRBV12-4 | TGTGCCAGCAGACCCGGGACTAGCGGGAGCACCGGGGAGCTGTTTTTT | CASRPGTSGSTGELFF
NA | NA | TRBJ2-7 | TRBV12-3/TRBV12-4 | TGTGCCAGCAGTTTCGGGACCTACGAGCAGTACTTC | CASSFGTYEQYF
NA | TRBD2 | TRBJ2-5 | TRBV7-2 | TGTGCCAGCAGCCGCAGGGCGGGAGCAGGAGAGACCCAGTACTTC | CASSRRAGAGETQYF
NA | TRBD2 | TRBJ2-5 | TRBV7-6 | TGTGCCAGCAGCTTAGACCCAACTAGCGGTAGGCAAGAGACCCAGTACTTC | CASSLDPTSGRQETQYF
many | TRBD2 | TRBJ2-7 | TRBV2 | TGTGCCAGCAGAGCGGGAAGCTCCTACGAGCAGTACTTC | CASRAGSSYEQYF
NA | TRBD1 | TRBJ2-3 | TRBV5-1 | TGCGCCAGCAGCCAGACCGGACAGGGGGCGGCAGATACGCAGTATTTT | CASSQTGQGAADTQYF
NA | NA | TRBJ2-3 | TRBV5-1 | TGCGCCAGCAGCTTGTTTGGCGGGGCCACCACAGATACGCAGTATTTT | CASSLFGGATTDTQYF
few | NA | TRBJ2-5 | TRBV29-1 | TGCAGCGTCACAGGGCGCGTTCTAGGAAGGGAGACCCAGTACTTC | CSVTGRVLGRETQYF
few | NA | TRBJ1-1 | TRBV5-6 | TGTGCCAGCAGCCTGCCTGGGGAGGTGAACACTGAAGCTTTCTTT | CASSLPGEVNTEAFF
few | TRBD2 | TRBJ2-1 | TRBV7-3 | TGTGCCAGCAGCTTAATGGGCGGGGGGAGCTCCTACAATGAGCAGTTCTTC | CASSLMGGGSSYNEQFF
NA | TRBD1 | TRBJ1-2 | TRBV19 | TGTGCCACTTCGGACAGGGGACATGGCTACACCTTC | CATSDRGHGYTF